These 26 T cell receptor beta chains share one sample of origin, sequenced in a study of shared clonotypes between healthy human individuals. Method: immunoSEQ multiplex PCR; TCRdb's copy keeps in-frame clones and lacks some. The data contain 490,000 or so clones, around 80% of them singletons. The sample was PBMCs. The source of these receptors is a woman aged 40 to 50 in good health. Some clones in this sample may be carry-over from other donors' samples.

In this sample, this clone turned up once. The V gene is TRBV9, the J gene TRBJ2-7; D possibly corresponds to TRBD1 (5 bases). Germline CDR1 reads SGDLS; CDR2 reads YYNGEE. This CDR3 contains 13 residues. The V end lost 3 bases, the J end lost 5 bases, and 12 bases lay between the germline ends. The CDR3 region is CASSGLGEDEQYF. The CDR3 DNA reads as TGTGCCAGCAGCGGATTAGGGGAAGACGAGCAGTACTTC.

The chain employs TRBV9 and TRBJ1-2, with 7 bases fitting TRBD1. The CDR3 runs 16 residues. Per the germline V gene, CDR1 is SGDLS and CDR2 is YYNGEE. Trimming removed 0 bases from V and 1 base from J; junction bases left unmatched: 6. CDR3 residues: CASSVARGSGNYGYTF. The CDR3, as DNA: TGTGCCAGCAGCGTAGCCAGGGGGTCAGGTAACTATGGCTACACCTTC.

The genes are TRBV2 and TRBJ1-5; TRBD1 might be the D (6 bases). The V gene lost 6 bases and the J gene lost 4 bases, with 16 bases spanning the gap. The germline gives CDR1 SNHLY, CDR2 FYNNEI. The CDR3 sequence is 15 residues long. In DNA, the CDR3 is TGTGCCAGCAGCGGGACACGGGGTCAGAATCAGCCCCAGCATTTT. Amino acid sequence: CASSGTRGQNQPQHF. Full variable domain (remainder filled in from reference TRBV2 and TRBJ1-5): EPEVTQTPSHQVTQMGQEVILRCVPISNHLYFYWYRQILGQKVEFLVSFYNNEISEKSEIFDDQFSVERPDGSNFTLKIRSTKLEDSAMYFCASSGTRGQNQPQHFGDGTRLSIL.

This clone was seen once. The chain uses TRBV5-1 and TRBJ2-2, with D uncertain. In germline, CDR1 is SGHRS, CDR2 YFSETQ. Trimming took 1 base from V and 2 from J, leaving 12 bases between them. The CDR3 totals 16 residues. The CDR3 DNA reads TGCGCCAGCAGCTTGAACTCGCCGTTAAACACCGGGGAGCTGTTTTTT. It encodes CASSLNSPLNTGELFF.

The chain recombines TRBV9 with TRBJ2-7, with D uncertain. Germline V gene lookup returns CDR1 SGDLS and CDR2 YYNGEE. The CDR3 loop spans 14 amino acids. V lost 0 bases and J 0 bases, leaving 7 bases between the germline ends. The CDR3 sequence: CASSVAGHSYEQYF. The CDR3 coding sequence is TGTGCCAGCAGCGTAGCTGGGCACTCCTACGAGCAGTACTTC.

In its sample, this clone was seen once. Different DNA sequences within this sample yield the same CDR3. The chain employs TRBV7-6 and TRBJ2-7, with TRBD2 matching 8 bases. Germline lookup yields CDR1 SGHVS and CDR2 FNYEAQ. J lost 2 bases, V lost 1 base, and 4 bases had no gene match. The CDR3 contains 15 residues. The CDR3 reads CASSLGTSGTYEQYF. The DNA of the CDR3 is TGTGCCAGCAGCTTAGGTACTAGCGGCACCTACGAGCAGTACTTC.

The chain couples TRBV28 to TRBJ2-5; tentative D call: TRBD2 (6 bases). CDR3 length: 15 amino acids. CDR1 is MDHEN and CDR2 is SYDVKM in the germline V gene. V lost 2 bases to trimming and J lost 11 bases, with 21 bases between them. For the CDR3, the DNA is TGTGCCAGCAGTTTACCCCCGCCCCTCGGGGGTGCACAGTACTTC. Translated: CASSLPPPLGGAQYF.

The rearrangement joins TRBV15 to TRBJ2-1; D not resolved. CDR1 LNHNV and CDR2 YYDKDF come from the germline V gene (reference sequence). The CDR3 totals 17 residues. V gave up 1 base and J gave up 1 base, with 14 bases separating them. CDR3 loop: CATSRGSARDSYNEQFF. The CDR3 DNA reads TGTGCCACCAGCAGAGGATCGGCGCGAGATTCCTACAATGAGCAGTTCTTC.

The chain links TRBV7-9 to TRBJ2-4; D is possibly TRBD1 (5 bases). The V and J ends lost 2 bases and 9 bases respectively, with 14 bases between them. The CDR3 is made up of 14 amino acids. In germline, CDR1 is SEHNR, CDR2 FQNEAQ (reference sequence). CDR3: CASSLPGFYSIQYF. CDR3 nucleotide sequence: TGTGCCAGCAGCTTACCAGGGTTCTATAGCATTCAGTACTTC.

This clone was seen many times. The chain combines TRBV19 with TRBJ2-1; no clear D gene. Trimming stripped 6 bases from V and 8 bases from J, with 14 bases between. The CDR3 totals 13 residues. Germline V lookup: CDR1 LNHDA, CDR2 SQIVND (reference sequence). This CDR3 is CASSGLGADEQFF. CDR3 nucleotide sequence: TGTGCCAGTAGCGGTCTTGGAGCAGATGAGCAGTTCTTC.

The chain carries TRBV5-4 and TRBJ2-7; 9 bases match TRBD1. V dropped 3 bases and J dropped 0; count of bases not matched to a gene: 7. The CDR3 totals 16 residues. Per germline, CDR1 SGHNT and CDR2 YYREEE (reference sequence). In nucleotides, the CDR3 is TGTGCCAGCAGCTCGGGCCCGGACAGGGGCTCCTACGAGCAGTACTTC. It yields the protein CASSSGPDRGSYEQYF.

The chain has TRBV6-5 and TRBJ2-7; D is unresolved. Trimming cost V 0 bases and J 4 bases, with 7 bases left between them. Per the germline V gene, CDR1 is MNHEY and CDR2 is SVGAGI. The CDR3 loop spans 13 amino acids. CDR3 sequence reads: CASSYSMVYEQYF. As DNA, the CDR3 is TGTGCCAGCAGTTACTCGATGGTTTACGAGCAGTACTTC.

The chain joins TRBV11-2 to TRBJ2-5; no firm D call. The germline V gene has CDR1 SGHAT and CDR2 FQNNGV. V lost 2 bases to trimming and J lost 1 base, with 8 bases between them. The CDR3 extends over 14 amino acids. CDR3 coding DNA: TGTGCCAGCAGCTTAATGACGGGCCAAGAGACCCAGTACTTC. Amino acids: CASSLMTGQETQYF.

The V call is TRBV7-9, the J call TRBJ2-5; D is uncertain. The CDR3 totals 13 residues. The ends were cut back, 2 bases at V and 2 bases at J, with 6 bases in the middle. Germline CDR1 reads SEHNR; CDR2 reads FQNEAQ (reference sequence). Here the CDR3 reads CASSLMGQETQYF. In DNA form, the CDR3 reads TGTGCCAGCAGCTTAATGGGACAAGAGACCCAGTACTTC. The full variable domain, its missing parts supplied by reference TRBV7-9 and TRBJ2-5, is DTGVSQNPRHKITKRGQNVTFRCDPISEHNRLYWYRQTLGQGPEFLTYFQNEAQLEKSRLLSDRFSAERPKGSFSTLEIQRTEQGDSAMYLCASSLMGQETQYFGPGTRLLVL.

About this clone itself: The likely explanation is a read error, given a far larger clone one base away. This sample also contains other DNA sequences that code for the same CDR3. The V gene is TRBV5-6, the J gene TRBJ2-5; possible D gene TRBD1, 6 bases. Judging by the DNA end, TRBJ2-7 fits better; the J call may be wrong. Germline assignment: CDR1 SGHDT and CDR2 YYEEEE. There are 14 residues in the CDR3. The CDR3 sequence: CASSYQQGPYEQYF. The CDR3 DNA is TGTGCTAGCAGCTATCAGCAGGGGCCCTACGAGCAGTACTTC.

V is TRBV5-1 and J is TRBJ1-3; a weak D match, TRBD1 (6 bases). The CDR3 has 16 amino acids. Per germline, CDR1 SGHRS and CDR2 YFSETQ. Trimming pared 0 bases from V and 0 bases from J, leaving 10 bases between. CDR3: CASSLEGQISGNTIYF. CDR3 nucleotide sequence: TGCGCCAGCAGCTTGGAGGGACAAATCTCTGGAAACACCATATATTTT.

The V gene is TRBV28, the J gene TRBJ1-1; a possible D gene is TRBD1 (5 bases). In germline, CDR1 is MDHEN, CDR2 SYDVKM. V was clipped by 5 bases and J by 6 bases, with 16 bases between them. The CDR3 sequence is 14 residues long. CDR3 nucleotides: TGTGCCAGCAGTGGTGAAAGGGGTGGCCCTGAAGCTTTCTTT. Translation: CASSGERGGPEAFF.

The chain joins TRBV5-4 to TRBJ2-5, with TRBD2 as a possible D gene (7 bases). V lost 4 bases, J lost 3 bases, and 19 bases lay in between. The CDR3 is made up of 16 amino acids. Germline-derived CDR1 and CDR2 are SGHNT and YYREEE (reference sequence). CDR3 residues: CASSPRGGQTKETQYF. Here the CDR3 DNA reads TGTGCCAGCAGCCCAAGGGGGGGACAAACGAAAGAGACCCAGTACTTC.

The CDR3: CASSEGIRATNEKLFF. The CDR3 bases are TGTGCCAGCAGTGAGGGTATTAGAGCAACTAATGAAAAACTGTTTTTT. V gene TRBV6-1 combines with J gene TRBJ1-4; D remains unclear. Trimming took 3 bases from V and 0 from J, leaving 11 bases between them. Per germline, CDR1 MNHNS and CDR2 SASEGT. The CDR3 length is 16 residues.

Comments on this clone: A read error likely explains this, since a far larger clone differs by one base. The chain links TRBV2 to TRBJ1-3, with a weak D call TRBD1 (6 bases). CDR3 size: 14 residues. Per the germline V gene, CDR1 is SNHLY and CDR2 is FYNNEI. As DNA, the CDR3 is TGTGTCAGCAGGCCACAGGGTCCTGGAAACACCATATATTTT. Translating it yields CVSRPQGPGNTIYF.

The chain recombines TRBV6-1 with TRBJ2-3; TRBD2 matches at 10 bases. J was trimmed by 4 bases and V by 8 bases; bases with no gene match: 6. Per the germline V gene, CDR1 is MNHNS and CDR2 is SASEGT. The CDR3 loop spans 14 amino acids. The CDR3 is CASLAGDVADTQYF. The CDR3 nucleotides are TGTGCCAGCCTAGCGGGAGATGTCGCAGATACGCAGTATTTT.

This clone appeared many times. The V and J genes are TRBV28 and TRBJ1-2; D uncertain. This CDR3 contains 12 residues. V lost 5 bases and J lost 8, with 12 bases in between. Germline CDR1 and CDR2: MDHEN and SYDVKM. The CDR3 reads CASSPFIRGYTF. As DNA, the CDR3 is TGTGCCAGCAGTCCCTTTATTCGAGGCTACACCTTC.

This clone was recorded once. The chain combines TRBV10-3 with TRBJ2-1, with D uncertain. V shed 4 bases and J shed 7 bases, with 11 bases lying between them. The CDR3 contains 13 residues. The germline CDR1 and CDR2 sequences are ENHRY and SYGVKD. In DNA form, the CDR3 reads TGTGCCATCAGTGGTCCCTGGGGTAATGAGCAGTTCTTC. Residues: CAISGPWGNEQFF.

The V and J genes are TRBV2 and TRBJ2-1, with D unresolved. The ends were cut back, 8 bases at V and 10 bases at J, with 12 bases in the middle. The germline V gene has CDR1 SNHLY and CDR2 FYNNEI. The CDR3 is 11 residues long. The CDR3 sequence is CASVYSQEQFF. The CDR3 DNA is TGTGCCAGCGTCTATTCTCAGGAGCAGTTCTTC.

This clone has a single count. The rearrangement links TRBV18 to TRBJ2-4; D unclear. Germline-derived CDR1 and CDR2 are KGHSH and LQKENI. Between the trimmed V and J ends, which lost 2 bases and 4 bases, there was a span of 9 bases. The CDR3 covers 14 residues. The CDR3: CASSPSNGKNIQYF. The CDR3 nucleotides read TGTGCCAGCTCACCATCGAACGGTAAAAACATTCAGTACTTC.

The chain carries TRBV7-9 and TRBJ2-5; the match to TRBD1 covers 10 bases. The trim removed 6 bases at V and 5 bases at J, leaving 6 bases unmatched. This CDR3 has 14 residues. Germline values: CDR1 SEHNR, CDR2 FQNEAQ (reference sequence). This CDR3 reads CASSGDRGTETQYF. Written as DNA, the CDR3 is TGTGCCAGCAGTGGGGACAGGGGAACCGAGACCCAGTACTTC.